Sequencing of this T cell receptor (beta chain) was carried out in a study of T cell changes during pregnancy in multiple sclerosis (dated by TCRdb to the late 2010s). Background for the entire study: The study looked at changes in the T cell repertoire across pregnancy in women with multiple sclerosis.

Concerning this clone itself: It lacks a known antigen. No clone much larger than this one lies a single base away; base qualities are absent.

CDR1 and CDR2, looked up from the germline V gene, are SQVTM and ANQGSEA. Counted from cysteine to phenylalanine, this CDR3 has 13 amino acids. Only the CDR3 DNA is retained, 39 bases long and in frame from the first base. V loses 2 bases at its end and J loses 1 base; junction bases beyond the gene matches: 1. The method was the immunoSEQ multiplex PCR assay. TCRdb retrieved this table from immuneACCESS and kept in-frame rearrangements only. Not all clones are present; in checked studies, unresolved V genes account for under half, and no reason is known for the remainder. The sample has 90,000 to 100,000 clones on record, roughly 90% of them singletons. Jointly, the top ten make up 1.5% of the sample.

This clonotype was obtained from a female donor with multiple sclerosis, enrolled in a pregnancy study. Rearrangement joined TRBV29-1 to TRBJ1-1, with TRBD1 identical over 7 junction bases. Sequenced material: peripheral blood, taken in the first trimester of pregnancy. At the DNA level, the sequence is TGCAGCGTTGAAACAGGGGCGAACACTGAAGCTTTCTTT. Its protein product is CSVETGANTEAFF.